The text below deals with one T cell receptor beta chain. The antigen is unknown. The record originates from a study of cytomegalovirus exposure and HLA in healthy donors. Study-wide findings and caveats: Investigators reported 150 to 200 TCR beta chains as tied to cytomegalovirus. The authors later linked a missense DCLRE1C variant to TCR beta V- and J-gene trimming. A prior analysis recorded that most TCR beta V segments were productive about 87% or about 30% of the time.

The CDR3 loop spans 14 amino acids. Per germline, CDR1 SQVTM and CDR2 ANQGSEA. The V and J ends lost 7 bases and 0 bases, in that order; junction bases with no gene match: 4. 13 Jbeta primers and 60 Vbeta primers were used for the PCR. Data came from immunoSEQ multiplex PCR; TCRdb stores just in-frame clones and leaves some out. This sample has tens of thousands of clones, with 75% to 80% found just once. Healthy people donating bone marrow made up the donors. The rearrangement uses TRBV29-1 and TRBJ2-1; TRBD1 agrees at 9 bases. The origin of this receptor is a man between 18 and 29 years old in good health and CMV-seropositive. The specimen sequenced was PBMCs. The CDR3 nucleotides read TGCAGCGCTACGACAGGGGGCTCCTACAATGAGCAGTTCTTC. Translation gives CSATTGGSYNEQFF.